Below are 6 T cell receptor beta chains sequenced from a single sample in a study of beta chain features in type 1 diabetes. Every bit of the isolated RNA underwent reverse transcription, so sequencing read expressed TCRB transcripts. Sequencing used immunoSEQ multiplex PCR; TCRdb keeps in-frame clones, though not all of them. Altogether about 340,000 clones are present, approximately 13% being singletons, with the ten largest covering about 0.016%. Their recognized antigens are unknown. Study-wide points: Moderately but significantly shorter TCRB CDR3s were found in Type 1 diabetes patients in all four CD4+ subsets.

The sequencing sample was made of naive CD4+ T cells from blood. These receptors came from a woman under 30 with type 1 diabetes.

CDR3 in DNA: TGTGCCTGGAGTGGAGGCACAGATACGCAGTATTTT. Its protein is CAWSGGTDTQYF. The genes are TRBV30 and TRBJ2-3; D is unclear. Trimming pared 1 base from V and 1 base from J, leaving 3 bases between. Per germline, CDR1 GTSNPN and CDR2 SVGIG (reference sequence). This CDR3 has 12 residues. The whole variable domain, remainder taken from reference TRBV30 and TRBJ2-3, is SQTIHQWPATLVQPVGSPLSLECTVEGTSNPNLYWYRQAAGRGLQLLFYSVGIGQISSEVPQNLSASRPQDRQFILSSKKLLLSDSGFYLCAWSGGTDTQYFGPGTRLTVL.

In this sample, this clone turned up a few times. This chain uses TRBV7-9 with TRBJ1-1, with a possible D match to TRBD1 (5 bases). V lost 1 base, J lost 8 bases, and 20 bases lay in between. CDR1 and CDR2 (germline): SEHNR, FQNEAQ (reference sequence). This CDR3 has 16 amino acids. The CDR3 loop reads CASSLGRGGRTIEAFF. DNA for the CDR3: TGTGCCAGCAGCTTAGGCCGGGGAGGAAGGACAATCGAAGCTTTCTTT.

This chain uses TRBV5-4 with TRBJ2-5; 10 nucleotides match TRBD1. CDR1 and CDR2 from the germline V gene are SGHNT and YYREEE (reference sequence). J gave up 4 bases and V 3 bases, and 9 bases lay outside the gene matches. This CDR3 spans 16 amino acids. CDR3 amino acids: CASSSRQGAGRETQYF. CDR3 DNA: TGTGCCAGCAGCTCCCGACAGGGGGCGGGTAGAGAGACCCAGTACTTC. The variable domain in full, with the rest retrieved from reference TRBV5-4 and TRBJ2-5, is ETGVTQSPTHLIKTRGQQVTLRCSSQSGHNTVSWYQQALGQGPQFIFQYYREEENGRGNFPPRFSGLQFPNYSSELNVNALELDDSALYLCASSSRQGAGRETQYFGPGTRLLVL.

This clone was detected only a few times. The chain couples TRBV15 to TRBJ2-5; D may be TRBD2 (6 bases). The germline V gene has CDR1 LNHNV and CDR2 YYDKDF (reference sequence). This CDR3 has 15 amino acids. V was trimmed by 0 bases and J by 4 bases, leaving 12 bases between them. DNA for the CDR3: TGTGCCACCAGCAGAGATAACCGACTAGGAGAGACCCAGTACTTC. Translating gives CATSRDNRLGETQYF.

This clone appeared a few times. The chain combines TRBV27 with TRBJ2-3, with D unresolved. The CDR3 extends over 15 amino acids. CDR1 is MNHEY, CDR2 SMNVEV, per germline (reference sequence). V was shortened by 2 bases and J by 0 bases, with 9 bases between the two germline ends. CDR3 DNA sequence: TGTGCCAGCAGTTTACGGAGACTGAGCACAGATACGCAGTATTTT. Translating gives CASSLRRLSTDTQYF.

This clone was observed a few times. J is TRBJ2-7 and V is TRBV29-1, with 13 bases fitting TRBD2. The length of the CDR3 is 15 residues. Germline V gene lookup returns CDR1 SQVTM and CDR2 ANQGSEA. V shed 7 bases and J 0 bases; nucleotides not matched to a gene: 6. The CDR3 DNA reads as TGCAGCGCTAGGACTAGCGGGAGTTTCTCCTACGAGCAGTACTTC. Protein: CSARTSGSFSYEQYF.